These 19 T cell receptor beta chains came from one sample sequenced in a study of control samples from healthy donors and cancer patients. Clones were sequenced by immunoSEQ multiplex PCR, and TCRdb holds only the in-frame ones, with some missing. The sample lists around 110,000 clones; approximately 93% were seen once. Sequences were obtained from blood. The receptors derive from a man aged 30-40 years in good health.

Only one count was recorded for this clone. V and J are TRBV7-2 and TRBJ1-5; 8 bases agree with TRBD1. V dropped 4 bases and J dropped 4; count of bases not matched to a gene: 9. This CDR3 has 16 residues. The germline V gene encodes CDR1 SGHTA and CDR2 FQGNSA. In DNA form, the CDR3 reads TGTGCCAGCAGCTACACCGGGACAGGCCTAAATCAGCCCCAGCATTTT. Its protein is CASSYTGTGLNQPQHF.

The rearrangement uses TRBV18 and TRBJ1-1; weak D call: TRBD1 (5 bases). CDR1 KGHSH and CDR2 LQKENI come from the germline V gene. Trimming cost V 2 bases and J 6 bases, with 10 bases left between them. The CDR3 is 13 residues long. CDR3 DNA: TGTGCCAGCTCACCAATAGGGACGGCTGAAGCTTTCTTT. Protein: CASSPIGTAEAFF.

This chain links TRBV30 with TRBJ1-1, with D perhaps TRBD1 (5 bases). Trimming removed 3 bases at V and 5 bases at J, with 19 bases between. The V gene's germline CDR1 is GTSNPN and CDR2 SVGIG (reference sequence). There are 15 residues in the CDR3. CDR3 in DNA: TGTGCCTGGAGACCTAAAAGAGGGGCGCGTACTGAAGCTTTCTTT. Translated, it gives CAWRPKRGARTEAFF.

The genes are TRBV11-3 and TRBJ1-4; D remains ambiguous. V lost 3 bases to trimming and J lost 3 bases, with 11 bases between them. This CDR3 has 15 amino acids. From germline, CDR1 is SGHNT and CDR2 YENEEA. Written as DNA, the CDR3 is TGTGCCAGCAGCTTTCTGAGGGTGGCTAATGAAAAACTGTTTTTT. Translation gives CASSFLRVANEKLFF.

This chain connects TRBV9 to TRBJ1-1; weak D call: TRBD1 (5 bases). This CDR3 comprises 13 residues. Per the germline V gene, CDR1 is SGDLS and CDR2 is YYNGEE. V was clipped by 0 bases and J by 8 bases, with 11 bases between them. DNA of the CDR3: TGTGCCAGCAGCGTAGGGGCAGGGAGAGAAGCTTTCTTT. Translating gives CASSVGAGREAFF.

This chain uses TRBV19 with TRBJ1-1; TRBD1 aligns across 12 bases. CDR1 is LNHDA, CDR2 SQIVND, per germline (reference sequence). The CDR3 sequence is 15 residues long. After removal of 8 bases from V and 6 bases from J, the junction contained 10 bases not matched to a gene. The CDR3 loop reads CASSRDRGLDAEAFF. DNA of the CDR3: TGTGCCAGTTCCCGGGACAGGGGGCTGGACGCTGAAGCTTTCTTT.

The chain employs TRBV2 and TRBJ1-2; D remains ambiguous. Trimming stripped 3 bases from V and 4 bases from J, with 12 bases between. Germline V gene data show CDR1 as SNHLY and CDR2 as FYNNEI. The CDR3 totals 14 residues. For the CDR3, the DNA is TGTGCCAGCAGTGAGGGCGGAGAGAGCTATGGCTACACCTTC. The encoded protein is CASSEGGESYGYTF.

This clone was seen just once. The V call is TRBV4-1, the J call TRBJ2-7; 9 bases match TRBD1. The junction had 16 bases not matched to a gene; V was cut back by 0 bases and J by 7 bases. Germline V gene lookup returns CDR1 MGHRA and CDR2 YSYEKL. The CDR3 contains 18 residues. The CDR3 here is CASSQDLRDRAPEVEQYF. CDR3 coding DNA: TGCGCCAGCAGCCAAGATCTACGGGACAGGGCCCCCGAGGTGGAGCAGTACTTC.

CDR3 residues: CASSLVIAGGVAKNIQYF. In nucleotides, the CDR3 is TGTGCCAGCAGCTTAGTGATAGCGGGGGGGGTAGCCAAAAACATTCAGTACTTC. This chain uses TRBV7-8 with TRBJ2-4, with TRBD2 identical over 11 bases. The germline gives CDR1 SGHVS, CDR2 FQNEAQ. The CDR3 has 18 residues. V was pared by 1 base and J by 0 bases, with 5 bases of the junction left unmatched.

The chain joins TRBV2 to TRBJ1-2, with D hard to call. Between the trimmed V and J ends, which lost 8 bases and 4 bases, there was a span of 11 bases. Germline V gene data show CDR1 as SNHLY and CDR2 as FYNNEI. The CDR3 contains 12 residues. The CDR3 sequence: CASSLGVYGYTF. The CDR3 bases are TGTGCCAGCTCCCTCGGGGTCTATGGCTACACCTTC.

This chain connects TRBV7-9 to TRBJ1-4; 8 positions match TRBD1. Germline CDR1 and CDR2: SEHNR and FQNEAQ (reference sequence). Unmatched junction bases numbered 4, after V lost 1 base and J lost 0 bases. The CDR3 runs 17 residues. The CDR3 sequence is CASSLGQGSPTNEKLFF. The DNA of the CDR3 is TGTGCCAGCAGCTTAGGACAGGGGAGCCCAACTAATGAAAAACTGTTTTTT.

V is TRBV7-9 and J is TRBJ2-3; 11 bases are shared with TRBD1. Looked up from germline, CDR1 is SEHNR and CDR2 is FQNEAQ (reference sequence). The CDR3 loop spans 16 amino acids. J was trimmed by 3 bases and V by 3 bases; bases with no gene match: 5. DNA for the CDR3: TGTGCCAGCAGCTTCCGGACAGGGGGCAAGACAGATACGCAGTATTTT. Protein product: CASSFRTGGKTDTQYF.

The rearrangement joins TRBV2 to TRBJ2-3, with TRBD2 matching 9 bases. V was clipped by 8 bases and J by 3 bases; unmatched bases: 3. Per the germline V gene, CDR1 is SNHLY and CDR2 is FYNNEI. The CDR3 contains 13 residues. In nucleotides, the CDR3 is TGTGCCAGCCTTAGCGGGGGAACAGATACGCAGTATTTT. Translation gives CASLSGGTDTQYF.

The chain carries TRBV5-4 and TRBJ2-5, with D perhaps given as TRBD1 or TRBD2 (6 bases each). The CDR3 is 15 residues long. The germline V and J ends were trimmed by 4 bases and 5 bases, with 18 bases remaining between them. The germline CDR1 and CDR2 sequences are SGHNT and YYREEE (reference sequence). This CDR3 reads CASSEERGVWETQYF. CDR3 DNA sequence: TGTGCCAGCAGCGAAGAAAGGGGGGTTTGGGAGACCCAGTACTTC.

The CDR3 DNA follows: TGTGCCAGCAGCTTAGCCCCAGGGTGGCATGGCTACACCTTC. Translation: CASSLAPGWHGYTF. V and J are TRBV7-6 and TRBJ1-2; perhaps TRBD1 as D (5 bases). Per germline, CDR1 SGHVS and CDR2 FNYEAQ. Trimming removed 0 bases at V and 6 bases at J, with 11 bases between. CDR3 size: 14 residues.

This sequence joins TRBV30 and TRBJ2-2; D remains unclear. Germline V CDR1 and CDR2: GTSNPN, SVGIG (reference sequence). V shed 0 bases and J shed 4 bases, with 6 bases lying between them. This CDR3 has 13 residues. The CDR3 loop is CAWSVLVTGELFF. CDR3 nucleotides: TGTGCCTGGAGTGTCCTGGTCACCGGGGAGCTGTTTTTT.

This chain connects TRBV6-5 to TRBJ2-6; a possible D gene is TRBD2 (5 bases). V lost 7 bases and J 4 bases, leaving 14 bases between the germline ends. The CDR3 length is 15 residues. Germline V lookup: CDR1 MNHEY, CDR2 SVGAGI. CDR3 nucleotides: TGTGCCAGCACCTTTGGGGAGACGGGGGCCAACGTCCTGACTTTC. Its translation: CASTFGETGANVLTF.

This chain connects TRBV7-2 to TRBJ2-5; D gene ambiguous. CDR3 length: 11 residues. With 5 bases removed from V and 1 base from J, the gap between germline ends came to 2 bases. Per germline, CDR1 SGHTA and CDR2 FQGNSA. Here the CDR3 reads CASSLQETQYF. The CDR3 nucleotides are TGTGCCAGCAGCCTCCAAGAGACCCAGTACTTC. Full variable domain (missing parts from reference TRBV7-2 and TRBJ2-5): GAGVSQSPSNKVTEKGKDVELRCDPISGHTALYWYRQSLGQGLEFLIYFQGNSAPDKSGLPSDRFSAERTGGSVSTLTIQRTQQEDSAVYLCASSLQETQYFGPGTRLLVL.

This clone was counted once. The rearrangement joins TRBV18 to TRBJ2-1; TRBD2 matches 8 bases. Germline V gene sequence: CDR1 KGHSH, CDR2 LQKENI. The CDR3 sequence is 16 residues long. V lost 1 base and J lost 5; bases outside the gene matches: 7. In nucleotides, the CDR3 is TGTGCCAGCTCACCACTATCAGGCGGGGGGAACAATGAGCAGTTCTTC. As protein: CASSPLSGGGNNEQFF.